This TCR beta chain was obtained from a study of CD8+ T cells in alopecia areata (dated by TCRdb to about 2018). With regard to the full study: High-throughput TCRbeta sequencing was used to examine T cell clonal expansion in alopecia areata in both the C3H/HeJ mouse model and human patients. Human TCRbeta sequencing covered scalp tissue and sorted CD4+ and CD8+ peripheral blood T cells from patchy and totalis/universalis alopecia areata patients and healthy controls. Scalp clonality was compared among normal scalp (n=4), patchy alopecia areata scalp (n=8), and alopecia totalis/universalis scalp (n=8). RNA came from the PAXgene miRNA kit for fixed scalp, the miRNeasy kit for PBMCs, and the RNeasy kit for mouse skin. TCRbeta CDR3 regions were amplified by immunoSEQ multiplex PCR using 35 Vbeta forward and 13 Jbeta reverse primers.

Reading from cysteine to phenylalanine, the CDR3 counts 16 amino acids. CDR3 DNA is the only sequence kept; it has 48 bases, read in frame from the first base. As encoded in the germline V gene (reference sequence), CDR1 is PRHDT while CDR2 is FYEKMQ. V loses 4 bases at its end and J loses 3 bases; junction bases beyond the gene matches: 10. After PBMCs were isolated by density centrifugation and stained for CD3, CD4 and CD8, a FACSAria was used to sort CD4+ and CD8+ T cells. Scalp biopsies and blood samples were provided by unaffected controls. Libraries were prepared through the immunoSEQ multiplex PCR assay. To provide template for TCR sequencing, every sample had RNA extracted and reverse transcribed into cDNA. SuperScript III was used to make first-strand cDNA, primed with a 2:1 mix of oligo-dT and random hexamers. A synthetic immune receptor repertoire was used to gauge amplification bias, and whatever bias remained was removed computationally. The study's own analysis went as follows. Raw reads were preprocessed to remove errors, and CDR3 was defined according to IMGT conventions as the region from the conserved cysteine to phenylalanine. Clonality was calculated as 1 minus Shannon entropy normalized by log2 of the number of productive unique TCRs. Scalp TCRbeta sequences were cross-referenced with sorted blood CD4 and CD8 repertoires so that the CD4 or CD8 identity of scalp clones could be inferred. TCRdb's version of the immuneACCESS table is confined to in-frame rearrangements and falls short of the full clone set. An unresolved V gene accounts for under half of the shortfall where checked; the remainder is of unknown origin. V, J and clone size are taken as reported in that table, and D and trimming were inferred from the DNA itself. Recorded for this sample are around 210,000 clones; about 56% of them occurred a single time. The ten biggest clones cover over 4% of the sample.

A word on this clone: Its antigen is unknown. Within one base of it there is no much larger clone, and no base qualities were kept.

Here is what the overall study found, with its caveats: Unlike mouse skin, where gammadelta T cells dominate, normal human skin contains resident alphabeta T cells that get sequenced too, which complicates analysis of the scalp TCR repertoire. Lesional scalp, especially in alopecia totalis/universalis, showed higher clonality and more expanded CD8+ clones than normal scalp, suggesting antigenic drive. Shared TCR sequences between patients were less evident than in mice, which may be partly attributable to HLA diversity in the patient population.

Material for sequencing was CD8+ T cells sorted from blood. This receptor was taken from a human donor in good health. The rearrangement combines TRBV13 with TRBJ1-1; a stretch of 8 junction bases matches TRBD1. The nucleotides are TGTGCCAGCAGCTCGCAACCGTCGACAGGGGACACTGAAGCTTTCTTT. Translated, this is CASSSQPSTGDTEAFF.